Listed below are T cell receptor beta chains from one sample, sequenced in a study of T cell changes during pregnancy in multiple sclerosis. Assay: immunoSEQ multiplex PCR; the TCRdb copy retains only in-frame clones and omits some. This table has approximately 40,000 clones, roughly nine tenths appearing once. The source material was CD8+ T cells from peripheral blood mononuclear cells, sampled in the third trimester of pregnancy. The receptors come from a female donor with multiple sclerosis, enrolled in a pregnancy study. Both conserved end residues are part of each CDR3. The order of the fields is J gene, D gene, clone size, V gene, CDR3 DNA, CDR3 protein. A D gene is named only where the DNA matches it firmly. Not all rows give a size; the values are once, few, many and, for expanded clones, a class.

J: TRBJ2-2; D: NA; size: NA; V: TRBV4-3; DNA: TGCGCCAGCAGCCTATCAATAGCTGACACCGGGGAGCTGTTTTTT; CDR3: CASSLSIADTGELFF
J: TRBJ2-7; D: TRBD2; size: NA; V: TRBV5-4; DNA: TGTGCCAGCAGCCAAGGGACTAGCGGGAGTGACGAGCAGTACTTC; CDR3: CASSQGTSGSDEQYF
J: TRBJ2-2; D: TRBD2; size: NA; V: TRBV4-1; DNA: TGCGCCTCGCTAGGCGGGAGTGGCACCGGGGAGCTGTTTTTT; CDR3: CASLGGSGTGELFF
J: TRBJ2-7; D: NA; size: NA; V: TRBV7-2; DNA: TGTGCCAGCAGCTTTGACTCCAGCTCCTACGAGCAGTACTTC; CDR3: CASSFDSSSYEQYF
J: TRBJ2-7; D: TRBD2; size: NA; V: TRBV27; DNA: TGTGCCAGCAGTTTAAGCGGGAGGGCCTTTTACGAGCAGTACTTC; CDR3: CASSLSGRAFYEQYF
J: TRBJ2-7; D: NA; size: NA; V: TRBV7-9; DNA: TGTGCCAGCAGCGGGCGGGACAGTCCCTACGAGCAGTACTTC; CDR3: CASSGRDSPYEQYF
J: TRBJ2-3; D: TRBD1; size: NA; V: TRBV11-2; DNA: TGTGCCAGCAGCCCTATGACAGGGGATGAAGATACGCAGTATTTT; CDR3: CASSPMTGDEDTQYF
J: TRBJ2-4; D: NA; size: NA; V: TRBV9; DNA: TGTGCCAGCAGCCAGGACAGCCGAGTAGCCAAAAACATTCAGTACTTC; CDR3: CASSQDSRVAKNIQYF
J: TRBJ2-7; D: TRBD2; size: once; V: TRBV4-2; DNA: TGTGCCAGCAGCGTCGGACTAGCGGATACCTACGAGCAGTACTTC; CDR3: CASSVGLADTYEQYF
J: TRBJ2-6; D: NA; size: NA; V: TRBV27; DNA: TGTGCCAGTTCCTACTCTGGGGCCAACGTCCTGACTTTC; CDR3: CASSYSGANVLTF
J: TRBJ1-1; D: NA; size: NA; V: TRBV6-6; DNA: TGTGCCAGCAGTCACAGGGAGAACACTGAAGCTTTCTTT; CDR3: CASSHRENTEAFF
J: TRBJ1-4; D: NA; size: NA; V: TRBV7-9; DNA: TGTGCCAGCAGCACAAGCGGGTGGAACGAAAAACTGTTTTTT; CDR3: CASSTSGWNEKLFF
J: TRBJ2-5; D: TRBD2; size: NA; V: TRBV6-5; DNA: TGTGCCAGCAGTTACTCGACTACGACTAGCTTTTACTTC; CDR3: CASSYSTTTSFYF
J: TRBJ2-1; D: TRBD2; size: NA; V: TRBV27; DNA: TGTGCCAGCAGCCCGCGGGAGGACGGCTGCAATGAGCAGTTCTTC; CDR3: CASSPREDGCNEQFF
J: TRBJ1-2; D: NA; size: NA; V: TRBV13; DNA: TGTGCCAGCAGCTTTTTAGCGGGACAAAGTAACTATGGCTACACCTTC; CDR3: CASSFLAGQSNYGYTF
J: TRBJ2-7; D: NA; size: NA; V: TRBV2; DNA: TGTGCCAGCAGTGAATTTCCTAGCTACGAGCAGTACTTC; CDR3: CASSEFPSYEQYF
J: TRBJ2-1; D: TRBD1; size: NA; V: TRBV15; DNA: TGTGCCACCAGCAGAGGACAGGGCGGGAATGAGCAGTTCTTC; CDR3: CATSRGQGGNEQFF
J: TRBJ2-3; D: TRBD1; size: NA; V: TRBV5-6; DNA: TGTGCCAGCAGCTTGGGGCAGGGGGAAGCAGATACGCAGTATTTT; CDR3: CASSLGQGEADTQYF
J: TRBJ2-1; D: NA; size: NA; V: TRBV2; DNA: TGTGCCAGCAGGGAGCCGCCCGAGTATGAGCAGTTCTTC; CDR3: CASREPPEYEQFF
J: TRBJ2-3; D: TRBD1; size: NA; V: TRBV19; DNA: TGTGCCAGTAGGCCTGAGGGACAGAGTCACACAGATACGCAGTATTTT; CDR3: CASRPEGQSHTDTQYF
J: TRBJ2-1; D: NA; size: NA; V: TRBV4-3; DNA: TGCGCCAGCAGCCAAGATTTGCGTGATTACAATGAGCAGTTCTTC; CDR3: CASSQDLRDYNEQFF
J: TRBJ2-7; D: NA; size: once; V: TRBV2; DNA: TGTGCCAGCAGTGACCTACAGGGTGGTAGCGAGCAGTACTTC; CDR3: CASSDLQGGSEQYF